The rows below give T cell receptor beta chains drawn from one sample of a study of a mutant IDH1 vaccine in newly diagnosed glioma. Libraries were prepared by immunoSEQ multiplex PCR; TCRdb keeps only in-frame clonotypes and omits some of them. This table has under 45,000 clones, 82% appearing once. Their antigen targets remain unknown. Sequencing was performed on PBMCs, taken from a glioma patient whose treatment included an IDH1 peptide vaccine. The receptor set was obtained from a man younger than 35 with glioma. Some clones in this sample may be carry-over from other donors' samples. Each CDR3 is given without its conserved first and last residue. Fields, in order: D gene, V gene, J gene, CDR3 protein. The D gene is left open where the match is weak.

NA	TRBV6-6	TRBJ1-1	ASTPGGGTEAF
NA	TRBV6-5	TRBJ2-7	ASSSGLYEQY
TRBD1	TRBV14	TRBJ1-2	ASSQGGGQNRRYGYT
NA	TRBV2	TRBJ2-2	ASSDGQTRLRNTGELF
NA	TRBV5-1	TRBJ1-5	ASRGHYSTYSNQPQH
TRBD1	TRBV7-2	TRBJ2-5	ASSDRGQGQETQY
NA	TRBV2	TRBJ2-1	ASRRAAYNEQF
NA	TRBV6-5	TRBJ2-2	ASSYQTRNTGELF
TRBD1	TRBV9	TRBJ1-4	ASSMTGGGNEKLF
NA	TRBV2	TRBJ1-2	ASSEAGSNYGYT
NA	TRBV11-2	TRBJ1-1	ASSLLYSVNTEAF
NA	TRBV18	TRBJ1-2	ASSPLGQRYGYT
NA	TRBV5-4	TRBJ2-7	ASSSGGGSGEQY
TRBD1	TRBV7-6	TRBJ2-3	ASSPEEWTGSDTQY
TRBD1	TRBV30	TRBJ1-2	AWSLLTTGADGYT
NA	TRBV6-5	TRBJ2-2	ASFLGNTGELF
NA	TRBV28	TRBJ2-7	ASTVGGAGPYEQY
NA	TRBV6-6	TRBJ2-3	ASRYPGDTDTQY
NA	TRBV6-6	TRBJ2-1	ASSRREHEQF
NA	TRBV2	TRBJ2-1	ASSGFNEQF
NA	TRBV7-8	TRBJ2-7	ASSLIGRSYEQY
TRBD1	TRBV5-6	TRBJ1-4	ASSLGTGVLSATNEKLF
NA	TRBV6-5	TRBJ1-1	ASSYSNAGFRTEAF
NA	TRBV6-1	TRBJ1-6	ATRRGSSYNSPLH
TRBD1	TRBV4-3	TRBJ1-4	ASSQVGWTGTTNEKLF
NA	TRBV14	TRBJ1-1	ASSQVRGNTEAF
TRBD1	TRBV2	TRBJ2-1	ASTWTGGYNEQF
NA	TRBV28	TRBJ2-7	ASSWNPSEQY
NA	TRBV6-5	TRBJ2-2	ASSYSTRDTGELF
NA	TRBV28	TRBJ2-7	ASSLGTYEQY
TRBD1	TRBV5-4	TRBJ2-1	ASSVPGGQAKQF
NA	TRBV5-1	TRBJ2-2	ASSLRGGDTGELF
TRBD2	TRBV7-2	TRBJ2-7	ASSSPGLAGGSGYEQY
TRBD1	TRBV18	TRBJ1-2	ASSPNPGTGYGYT
NA	TRBV7-9	TRBJ1-4	ASSLQGIGEKLF
NA	TRBV6-1	TRBJ1-2	ASSEAEVSGYT
NA	TRBV11-3	TRBJ2-3	ASSLAPGTQY
TRBD2	TRBV7-2	TRBJ2-3	ASSLLGISGALIDTQY
NA	TRBV25-1	TRBJ1-1	ASSETARANTEAF
NA	TRBV25-1	TRBJ1-2	ASSEFRGLVGYT
TRBD1	TRBV30	TRBJ1-2	AWNPPGTVNYGYT
NA	TRBV2	TRBJ1-2	ASSENPPYGYT
NA	TRBV5-6	TRBJ1-3	ASSLRRFSGNTIY
NA	TRBV30	TRBJ1-2	AWSVPLWGYT
NA	TRBV19	TRBJ2-3	ASSDSASLRDTQY
NA	TRBV19	TRBJ1-2	AQNGGARGYT
NA	TRBV4-1	TRBJ2-1	ASSQVYPGSYNEQF
NA	TRBV19	TRBJ1-5	ATAFQGKNQPQH
TRBD1	TRBV7-2	TRBJ2-7	ASSLEGPPRVGGHEQY
NA	TRBV5-4	TRBJ2-5	ASSNGPVPQETQY
TRBD1	TRBV9	TRBJ1-5	ASSSGQGPQH
NA	TRBV7-8	TRBJ1-2	ASSLALSVGEDGYT
NA	TRBV2	TRBJ1-2	ASSEAQGGTGKADGYT
NA	TRBV5-8	TRBJ1-6	ASRVGTLRSSYNSPLH
NA	TRBV7-9	TRBJ2-7	ASSLGEGGARQY
NA	TRBV29-1	TRBJ2-7	SVEAGRSYEQY
NA	TRBV5-4	TRBJ2-7	ASSLGRGGSYHEQY